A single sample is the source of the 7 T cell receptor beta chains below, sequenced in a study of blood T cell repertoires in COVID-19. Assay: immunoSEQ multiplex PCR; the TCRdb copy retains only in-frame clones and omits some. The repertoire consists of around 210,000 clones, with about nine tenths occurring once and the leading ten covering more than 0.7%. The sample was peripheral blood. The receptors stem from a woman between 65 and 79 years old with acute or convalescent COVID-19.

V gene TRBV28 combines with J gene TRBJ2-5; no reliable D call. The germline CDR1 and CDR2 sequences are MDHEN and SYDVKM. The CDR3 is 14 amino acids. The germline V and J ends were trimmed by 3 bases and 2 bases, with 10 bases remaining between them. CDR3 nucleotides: TGTGCCAGCAGTTTGAGTCAAATACAAGAGACCCAGTACTTC. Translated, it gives CASSLSQIQETQYF.

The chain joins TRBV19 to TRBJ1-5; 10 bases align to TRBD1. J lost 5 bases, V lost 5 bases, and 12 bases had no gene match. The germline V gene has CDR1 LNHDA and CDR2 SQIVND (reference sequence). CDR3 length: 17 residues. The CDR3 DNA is TGTGCCAGTAGTTTCCGGGACAGGGGAGGGAGAGATCAGCCCCAGCATTTT. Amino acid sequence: CASSFRDRGGRDQPQHF.

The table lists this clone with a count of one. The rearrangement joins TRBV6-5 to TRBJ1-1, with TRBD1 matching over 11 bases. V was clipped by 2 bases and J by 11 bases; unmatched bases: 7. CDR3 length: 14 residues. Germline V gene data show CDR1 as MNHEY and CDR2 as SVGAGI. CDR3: CASSYPGTGGAAFF. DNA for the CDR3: TGTGCCAGCAGTTACCCCGGGACAGGGGGAGCGGCTTTCTTT.

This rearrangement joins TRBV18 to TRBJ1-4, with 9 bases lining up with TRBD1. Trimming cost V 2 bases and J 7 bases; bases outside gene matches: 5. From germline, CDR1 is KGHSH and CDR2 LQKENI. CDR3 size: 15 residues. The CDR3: CASSPATGGGEKLFF. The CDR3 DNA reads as TGTGCCAGCTCACCAGCGACAGGGGGGGGTGAAAAACTGTTTTTT.

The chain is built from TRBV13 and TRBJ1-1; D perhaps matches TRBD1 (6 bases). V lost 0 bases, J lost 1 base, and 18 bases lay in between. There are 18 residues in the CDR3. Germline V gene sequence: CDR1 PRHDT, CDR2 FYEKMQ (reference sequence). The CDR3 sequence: CASSLGLGQLRGNTEAFF. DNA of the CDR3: TGTGCCAGCAGCTTAGGCCTCGGACAGCTCCGGGGGAACACTGAAGCTTTCTTT. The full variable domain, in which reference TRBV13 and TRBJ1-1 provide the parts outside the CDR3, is AAGVIQSPRHLIKEKRETATLKCYPIPRHDTVYWYQQGPGQDPQFLISFYEKMQSDKGSIPDRFSAQQFSDYHSELNMSSLELGDSALYFCASSLGLGQLRGNTEAFFGQGTRLTVV.

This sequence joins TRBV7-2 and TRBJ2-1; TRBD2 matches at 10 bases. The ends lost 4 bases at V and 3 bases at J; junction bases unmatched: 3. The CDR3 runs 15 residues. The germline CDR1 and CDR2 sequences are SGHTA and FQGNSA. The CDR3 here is CASSSPSGGYNEQFF. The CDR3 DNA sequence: TGTGCCAGCAGCTCCCCTAGCGGGGGCTACAATGAGCAGTTCTTC. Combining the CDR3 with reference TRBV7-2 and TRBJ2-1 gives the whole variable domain GAGVSQSPSNKVTEKGKDVELRCDPISGHTALYWYRQSLGQGLEFLIYFQGNSAPDKSGLPSDRFSAERTGGSVSTLTIQRTQQEDSAVYLCASSSPSGGYNEQFFGPGTRLTVL.

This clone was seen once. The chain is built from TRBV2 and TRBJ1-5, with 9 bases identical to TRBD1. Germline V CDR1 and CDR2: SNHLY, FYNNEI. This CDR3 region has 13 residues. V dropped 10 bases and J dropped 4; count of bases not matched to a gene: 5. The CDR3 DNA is TGTGCCACGAACAGGGGGCAGAATCAGCCCCAGCATTTT. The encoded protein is CATNRGQNQPQHF. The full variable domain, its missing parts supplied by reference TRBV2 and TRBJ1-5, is EPEVTQTPSHQVTQMGQEVILRCVPISNHLYFYWYRQILGQKVEFLVSFYNNEISEKSEIFDDQFSVERPDGSNFTLKIRSTKLEDSAMYFCATNRGQNQPQHFGDGTRLSIL.